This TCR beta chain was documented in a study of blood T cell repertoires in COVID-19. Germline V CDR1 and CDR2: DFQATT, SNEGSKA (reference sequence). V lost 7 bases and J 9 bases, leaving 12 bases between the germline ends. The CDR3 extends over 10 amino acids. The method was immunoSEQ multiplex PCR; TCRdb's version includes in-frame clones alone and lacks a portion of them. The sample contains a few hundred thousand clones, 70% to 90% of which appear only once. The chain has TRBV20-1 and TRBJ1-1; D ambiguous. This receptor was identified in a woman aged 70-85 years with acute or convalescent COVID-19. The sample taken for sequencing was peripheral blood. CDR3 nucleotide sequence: TGCAGTGTCCCCCGGACTAAAGCTTTCTTT. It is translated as CSVPRTKAFF.